The 19 T cell receptor beta chains reported below all come from one sample, sequenced in a study of cytomegalovirus exposure and HLA in healthy donors. This PCR relied on a set of 60 Vbeta primers and 13 Jbeta primers. The data were produced by immunoSEQ multiplex PCR, yet TCRdb's version contains in-frame clones alone and is incomplete. Of 45,000 to 60,000 clones detected, around 66% appear once; the ten largest clones hold nearly 3%. The sample consisted of PBMCs. The origin of the receptors is a man aged 18 to 35 in good health and CMV-seronegative.

This chain links TRBV5-4 with TRBJ2-1, with 9 bases lining up with TRBD2. CDR3 size: 15 residues. J lost 6 bases, V lost 4 bases, and 8 bases had no gene match. The germline V gene has CDR1 SGHNT and CDR2 YYREEE (reference sequence). The CDR3 coding sequence is TGTGCCAGCAGCAATGGGGCTAGCGGGATCAATGAGCAGTTCTTC. Its protein is CASSNGASGINEQFF.

The count of this clone is one. The chain combines TRBV6-6 with TRBJ1-2, with a tentative D call TRBD1 (6 bases). Germline values: CDR1 MNHNY, CDR2 SVGAGI (reference sequence). The ends were cut back, 4 bases at V and 8 bases at J, with 20 bases in the middle. This CDR3 has 15 amino acids. The CDR3 reads CASSSPFTQGSGYTF. Here the CDR3 DNA reads TGTGCCAGCAGTTCCCCTTTTACACAGGGAAGCGGCTACACCTTC.

V is TRBV29-1 and J is TRBJ2-1, with 7 bases identical to TRBD1. Trimming removed 6 bases from V and 3 bases from J; junction bases left unmatched: 2. The length of the CDR3 is 12 residues. Germline V gene sequence: CDR1 SQVTM, CDR2 ANQGSEA. CDR3 nucleotides: TGCAGCGTCCGGACAGGCTACAATGAGCAGTTCTTC. Translated, it gives CSVRTGYNEQFF.

The chain is built from TRBV28 and TRBJ2-6, with TRBD1 matching over 12 bases. The CDR3 is made up of 19 amino acids. V was clipped by 2 bases and J by 4 bases; unmatched bases: 9. Germline CDR1 MDHEN, CDR2 SYDVKM. This CDR3 reads CASSLGGGTGGPGANVLTF. DNA of the CDR3: TGTGCCAGCAGTTTAGGGGGAGGGACAGGGGGCCCCGGGGCCAACGTCCTGACTTTC. Variable domain in full (rest from reference TRBV28 and TRBJ2-6): DVKVTQSSRYLVKRTGEKVFLECVQDMDHENMFWYRQDPGLGLRLIYFSYDVKMKEKGDIPEGYSVSREKKERFSLILESASTNQTSMYLCASSLGGGTGGPGANVLTFGAGSRLTVL.

The gene calls are TRBV5-6 and TRBJ1-1; possibly TRBD1 for D (5 bases). Between the trimmed V and J ends, which lost 3 bases and 5 bases, there was a span of 11 bases. Per the germline V gene, CDR1 is SGHDT and CDR2 is YYEEEE. CDR3 length: 13 amino acids. The CDR3 bases are TGTGCCAGCAGCTCCACAGGAGGGACTGAAGCTTTCTTT. Translated, it gives CASSSTGGTEAFF.

The table lists this clone with a count of one. The rearrangement joins TRBV6-9 to TRBJ1-1, with a tentative D call TRBD1 (6 bases). V lost 6 bases to trimming and J lost 0 bases, with 17 bases between them. Germline values: CDR1 MNHGY, CDR2 SVAAGI. CDR3 size: 16 residues. The CDR3 DNA reads as TGTGCCAGCAGCCACTCAGGGAAGGGGGTGAACACTGAAGCTTTCTTT. Residues: CASSHSGKGVNTEAFF.

This chain joins TRBV4-1 and TRBJ2-6, with 7 positions matching TRBD1. Trimming at V came to 2 bases and at J to 0 bases, leaving 16 bases not matched to a gene. CDR1 MGHRA and CDR2 YSYEKL come from the germline V gene. The CDR3 contains 21 residues. This CDR3 reads CASSQKGVTGTAPSGANVLTF. CDR3 nucleotides: TGCGCCAGCAGCCAAAAAGGGGTAACGGGGACAGCCCCCTCTGGGGCCAACGTCCTGACTTTC.

The chain uses TRBV10-2 and TRBJ1-5; TRBD1 aligns across 7 bases. Trimming cost V 8 bases and J 2 bases; bases outside gene matches: 6. Germline-derived CDR1 and CDR2 are WSHSY and SAAADI. The CDR3 is 14 amino acids. The CDR3 sequence: CASGRQGGNQPQHF. CDR3 DNA: TGCGCCAGCGGTCGACAGGGCGGCAATCAGCCCCAGCATTTT.

The chain couples TRBV21-1 to TRBJ2-4; TRBD2, the table's D call, lacks a check against the DNA. TRBV21-1 is a pseudogene. This CDR3 has 15 residues. Written as DNA, the CDR3 is TGTGCCAGCAGTACCGTGCGGGGGGAAGTGGACATTCAGTACTTC. Protein sequence: CASSTVRGEVDIQYF.

As DNA, the CDR3 is TGTGCCAGCAGCCCTGGTCAAAGGGGCCTAGAGACCCAGTACTTC. Its protein is CASSPGQRGLETQYF. The genes are TRBV11-2 and TRBJ2-5; a possible D gene is TRBD1 (5 bases). This CDR3 comprises 15 residues. CDR1 and CDR2 from the germline V gene are SGHAT and FQNNGV. Trimming left V 5 bases short and J 4 bases short, with 17 bases between.

V and J are TRBV10-3 and TRBJ2-1; 8 bases agree with TRBD1. J lost 8 bases, V lost 4 bases, and 4 bases had no gene match. This CDR3 region has 13 residues. Looked up from germline, CDR1 is ENHRY and CDR2 is SYGVKD. Here the CDR3 reads CAISGGTGDEQFF. The CDR3 bases are TGTGCCATCAGTGGCGGGACAGGAGATGAGCAGTTCTTC.

This CDR3 is CAINDLAGGADTQYF. The CDR3 DNA sequence: TGTGCCATCAATGATCTAGCGGGAGGTGCAGATACGCAGTATTTT. The V gene is TRBV10-3, the J gene TRBJ2-3; 11 positions match TRBD2. CDR3 length: 15 residues. The junction had 7 bases not matched to a gene; V was cut back by 7 bases and J by 4 bases. CDR1 ENHRY and CDR2 SYGVKD come from the germline V gene.

The chain employs TRBV18 and TRBJ1-6; 7 bases fit TRBD1. The CDR3 has 15 amino acids. The V segment lost 5 bases and the J segment 4 bases; nucleotides outside the gene matches: 5. Germline CDR1 is KGHSH and CDR2 is LQKENI. The DNA of the CDR3 is TGTGCCAGCTCAAATCCGACAGGGTATAATTCACCCCTCCACTTT. Amino acid sequence: CASSNPTGYNSPLHF.

The chain uses TRBV27 and TRBJ1-1; 9 bases map to TRBD1. CDR3 size: 12 residues. V dropped 6 bases and J dropped 4; count of bases not matched to a gene: 0. In germline, CDR1 is MNHEY, CDR2 SMNVEV (reference sequence). CDR3 DNA: TGTGCCAGCAGGACAGGGGGCACTGAAGCTTTCTTT. This translates into CASRTGGTEAFF.

This clone occurred once. The chain combines TRBV5-4 with TRBJ2-4; the D gene is possibly TRBD1 (5 bases). Per germline, CDR1 SGHNT and CDR2 YYREEE (reference sequence). CDR3 length equals 14 residues. Trimming removed 0 bases from V and 1 base from J, with 5 bases in between. CDR3: CASSLDRAKNIQYF. DNA of the CDR3: TGTGCCAGCAGCTTGGACAGGGCCAAAAACATTCAGTACTTC.

This clone appeared once. This chain links TRBV4-2 with TRBJ1-1; 7 positions match TRBD1. V was pared by 0 bases and J by 5 bases, with 12 bases of the junction left unmatched. The CDR3 is made up of 17 amino acids. Germline V gene sequence: CDR1 LGHNA, CDR2 YNFKEQ. Written as DNA, the CDR3 is TGTGCCAGCAGCCAAGAGACGGACAGGAGAAGTAGAACTGAAGCTTTCTTT. This codes for CASSQETDRRSRTEAFF.

V and J are TRBV27 and TRBJ1-5, with a weak D call TRBD1 (5 bases). V gave up 3 bases and J gave up 2 bases, with 11 bases separating them. CDR3 length: 15 amino acids. Germline V lookup: CDR1 MNHEY, CDR2 SMNVEV (reference sequence). CDR3 sequence reads: CASSFLGDGNQPQHF. In DNA form, the CDR3 reads TGTGCCAGCAGTTTCTTAGGGGATGGCAATCAGCCCCAGCATTTT.

The rearrangement links TRBV7-9 to TRBJ2-5; D unclear. The germline V gene encodes CDR1 SEHNR and CDR2 FQNEAQ (reference sequence). The ends were cut back, 1 base at V and 0 bases at J, with 6 bases in the middle. The CDR3 has 14 residues. CDR3 sequence: CASSLVTNQETQYF. The CDR3 DNA is TGTGCCAGCAGCTTAGTTACAAACCAAGAGACCCAGTACTTC.

This rearrangement joins TRBV30 to TRBJ2-7, with D possibly TRBD2 on 5 matching bases. Germline V lookup: CDR1 GTSNPN, CDR2 SVGIG (reference sequence). The CDR3 consists of 15 residues. V was trimmed by 0 bases and J by 4 bases, leaving 16 bases between them. The CDR3, as DNA: TGTGCCTGGAGTGTTGCTGCGGGCAGCGTATACGAGCAGTACTTC. It is translated as CAWSVAAGSVYEQYF.